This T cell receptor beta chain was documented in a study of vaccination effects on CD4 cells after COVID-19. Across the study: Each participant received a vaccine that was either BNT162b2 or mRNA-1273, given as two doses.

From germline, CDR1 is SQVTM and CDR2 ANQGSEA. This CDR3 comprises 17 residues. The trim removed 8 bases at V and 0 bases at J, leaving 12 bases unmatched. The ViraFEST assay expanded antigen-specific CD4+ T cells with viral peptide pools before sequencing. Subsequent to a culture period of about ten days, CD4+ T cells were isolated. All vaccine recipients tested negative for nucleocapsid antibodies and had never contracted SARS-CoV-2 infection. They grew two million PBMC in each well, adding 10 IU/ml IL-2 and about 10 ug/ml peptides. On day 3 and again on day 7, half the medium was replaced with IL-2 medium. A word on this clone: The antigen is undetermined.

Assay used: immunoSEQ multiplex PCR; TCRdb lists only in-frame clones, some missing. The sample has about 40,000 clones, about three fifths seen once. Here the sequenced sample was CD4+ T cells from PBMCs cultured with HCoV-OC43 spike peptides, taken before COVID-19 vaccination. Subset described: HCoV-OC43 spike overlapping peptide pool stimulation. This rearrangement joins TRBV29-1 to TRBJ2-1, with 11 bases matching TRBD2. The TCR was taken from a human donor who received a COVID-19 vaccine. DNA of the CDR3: TGCAGCATACTAAAAGGACTAGCGGGCTTCTCCTACAATGAGCAGTTCTTC. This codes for CSILKGLAGFSYNEQFF.